A single sample gave rise to the 6 T cell receptor beta chains below, sequenced in a study of PD-L1 blockade in urothelial cancer. This sample's time point: pretreatment peripheral blood. Produced via immunoSEQ multiplex PCR; TCRdb's table is partial and in-frame only. The top ten clones hold 2.5% to 4% of a sample with 100,000 to 150,000 clones, 70% to 85% of them seen once. The sequences come from PBMCs, collected around atezolizumab (anti-PD-L1) treatment. These receptors all stem from a man aged 45 to 65 with urothelial cancer.

The chain recombines TRBV7-9 with TRBJ1-1; 9 nucleotides agree with TRBD1. The ends lost 4 bases at V and 3 bases at J; junction bases unmatched: 0. In germline, CDR1 is SEHNR, CDR2 FQNEAQ (reference sequence). This CDR3 has 13 amino acids. The CDR3 region is CASSWTGDTEAFF. CDR3 nucleotides: TGTGCCAGCAGCTGGACAGGGGACACTGAAGCTTTCTTT.

The chain combines TRBV6-5 with TRBJ1-3; TRBD1 is a possible D gene (6 bases). V lost 6 bases to trimming and J lost 2 bases, with 14 bases between them. Germline CDR1 is MNHEY and CDR2 is SVGAGI. This CDR3 has 15 residues. The CDR3 bases are TGTGCCAGCAGCGCAGGACAGCAAGCTGGAAACACCATATATTTT. It specifies CASSAGQQAGNTIYF.

In this sample, this clone turned up once. The chain employs TRBV6-6 and TRBJ1-4, with 7 positions matching TRBD1. Per the germline V gene, CDR1 is MNHNY and CDR2 is SVGAGI (reference sequence). V was pared by 6 bases and J by 7 bases, with 5 bases of the junction left unmatched. The CDR3 extends over 13 amino acids. DNA of the CDR3: TGTGCCAGCAGCACCGGGACAGTTGAAAAACTGTTTTTT. Translated: CASSTGTVEKLFF.

The CDR3 is CASSLGQGGRAGSYEQYF. The CDR3 DNA reads as TGCGCCAGCAGCTTGGGCCAGGGCGGGAGGGCCGGGTCCTACGAGCAGTACTTC. The V gene is TRBV5-1, the J gene TRBJ2-7; TRBD2 matches 9 bases. The germline V gene encodes CDR1 SGHRS and CDR2 YFSETQ. The CDR3 contains 18 residues. V trimming: 0 bases; J trimming: 1 base; junction bases outside the gene matches: 11.

This chain uses TRBV30 with TRBJ1-4; D gene ambiguous. CDR1 is GTSNPN, CDR2 SVGIG, per germline (reference sequence). The CDR3 has 13 residues. V lost 7 bases and J lost 4, with 13 bases in between. This CDR3 reads CALLGRNNEKLFF. The CDR3 DNA reads as TGTGCCTTACTAGGGAGGAATAATGAAAAACTGTTTTTT.

This chain uses TRBV27 with TRBJ2-7; TRBD2 matches at 7 bases. There are 13 residues in the CDR3. Germline trimming cut 6 bases from V and 2 bases from J; bases unmatched to any gene: 4. Germline V CDR1 and CDR2: MNHEY, SMNVEV (reference sequence). In DNA form, the CDR3 reads TGTGCCAGCAGGGGGGGAGGGACCTACGAGCAGTACTTC. As protein: CASRGGGTYEQYF.